Listed here are 14 T cell receptor beta chains from one sample, sequenced in a study of blood T cells in healthy people across ages. It was with a sample-barcoded 5' primer and a J-beta primer mix that a second PCR of about 6 to 12 cycles was run. Each CDR3 protein is one row after TCRdb ran MiXCR on the 5' RACE reads. The table has 630,000 or so distinct CDR3 sequences, roughly 32% seen once. Sample: blood. Receptors were obtained from a woman aged 80 or older in good health.

This clonotype has at least ten counts. J is TRBJ2-1 and V is TRBV29-1, with 10 positions matching TRBD2. The CDR3 runs 18 residues. Germline V lookup: CDR1 SQVTM, CDR2 ANQGSEA. V trimming: 2 bases; J trimming: 0 bases; junction bases outside the gene matches: 10. The CDR3 is CSVELRLAGSRSYNEQFF. CDR3 DNA: TGCAGCGTTGAACTAAGACTAGCGGGTTCCCGCTCCTACAATGAGCAGTTCTTC.

This clonotype was detected ten times or more. The chain combines TRBV30 with TRBJ2-3; tentative D call: TRBD1 (5 bases). The V end was cut by 0 bases, the J end by 3 bases, with 7 bases between. CDR3 length: 13 residues. Germline V gives CDR1 GTSNPN, CDR2 SVGIG (reference sequence). This CDR3 reads CAWSVKGTDTQYF. In nucleotides, the CDR3 is TGTGCCTGGAGTGTAAAGGGGACAGATACGCAGTATTTT.

The J gene is TRBJ1-1, the V gene TRBV5-1; D unclear. The CDR3 sequence is 16 residues long. V lost 0 bases, J lost 1 base, and 13 bases lay in between. Germline V gene lookup returns CDR1 SGHRS and CDR2 YFSETQ. CDR3 protein: CASSLAGQPQNTEAFF. The CDR3 DNA reads as TGCGCCAGCAGCTTGGCCGGGCAGCCCCAGAACACTGAAGCTTTCTTT.

This sequence joins TRBV12-3 or TRBV12-4 and TRBJ1-5; 8 bases are a match to TRBD1. Trimming took 8 bases from V and 1 from J; bases not matched to a gene: 7. The CDR3 is 15 amino acids. The CDR3 protein is CASARQGISNQPQHF. CDR3 DNA sequence: TGTGCCAGCGCTCGACAGGGGATAAGCAATCAGCCCCAGCATTTT.

This clonotype was seen just once. The chain links TRBV11-2 to TRBJ1-1; weak D call: TRBD1 (6 bases). The CDR3 contains 14 residues. V was cut by 5 bases and J by 0 bases, with 10 bases left in between. Germline CDR1 reads SGHAT; CDR2 reads FQNNGV. CDR3 bases: TGTGCCAGCAGCATGCAGGGGCTGAACACTGAAGCTTTCTTT. This gives the protein CASSMQGLNTEAFF. The variable domain in full, completed from reference TRBV11-2 and TRBJ1-1, reads EAGVAQSPRYKIIEKRQSVAFWCNPISGHATLYWYQQILGQGPKLLIQFQNNGVVDDSQLPKDRFSAERLKGVDSTLKIQPAKLEDSAVYLCASSMQGLNTEAFFGQGTRLTVV.

Of note for this clonotype: This likely comes from a read error, as the CDR3 has no conserved phenylalanine or tryptophan at its end. The chain employs TRBV5-1 and TRBJ1-2; D unresolved. The CDR3 consists of 13 residues. CDR1 and CDR2 from the germline V gene are SGHRS and YFSETQ. The V end lost 4 bases, the J end lost 3 bases, and 10 bases lay between the germline ends. Written as DNA, the CDR3 is TGCGCCAGCAGCCTGGTTCCGGACTATGGCTACACCTAC. It specifies CASSLVPDYGYTY.

This clonotype showed up many times. The CDR3, as DNA: TGTGCCTGGAGTACGGGGGTGACCTACGAGCAGTACTTC. This sequence encodes CAWSTGVTYEQYF. The gene calls are TRBV30 and TRBJ2-7; the D gene is possibly TRBD2 (6 bases). Between the trimmed V and J ends, which lost 2 bases and 2 bases, there was a span of 10 bases. Germline V gene sequence: CDR1 GTSNPN, CDR2 SVGIG (reference sequence). The CDR3 is 13 residues long.

In this sample, this clonotype turned up many times. This chain joins TRBV5-5 and TRBJ2-3; 8 positions agree with TRBD2. Germline assignment: CDR1 SGHKS and CDR2 YYEKEE (reference sequence). With V trimmed by 1 base and J by 2 bases, 6 bases remained unmatched. This CDR3 is built from 16 residues. The CDR3 DNA follows: TGTGCCAGCAGCTTGAAACGGGGGGGCGACACAGATACGCAGTATTTT. This gives the protein CASSLKRGGDTDTQYF.

There are many counts of this clonotype. The chain uses TRBV7-3 and TRBJ2-5, with 7 positions matching TRBD2. Germline assignment: CDR1 SGHTA and CDR2 FQGTGA. The V gene end was trimmed by 5 bases and the J gene end by 5 bases; junction bases not matched to a gene: 8. The CDR3 spans 14 residues. CDR3 nucleotide sequence: TGTGCCAGCAGCCCCGGGGGGTCCAGGGAGACCCAGTACTTC. Its protein is CASSPGGSRETQYF.

This clonotype has just a few counts. This may come from a read error, since a much larger clone is one base off. The chain has TRBV25-1 and TRBJ2-1; 7 bases line up with TRBD1. The CDR3 totals 15 residues. Germline loops: CDR1 MGHDK, CDR2 SYGVNS. With V trimmed by 4 bases and J by 8 bases, 11 bases remained unmatched. The CDR3 here is CASSGVDRGRYEQFF. For the CDR3, the DNA is TGTGCCAGCAGTGGGGTGGATAGGGGGCGATATGAGCAGTTCTTC.

This clonotype was seen a few times. The chain's CDR3 is CASSFGFLDRWTEAFF. Written as DNA, the CDR3 is TGTGCCAGCAGTTTCGGATTCTTGGACAGATGGACTGAAGCTTTCTTT. The chain employs TRBV6-5 and TRBJ1-1, with a weak D call TRBD1 (6 bases). The CDR3 contains 16 residues. Trimming took 4 bases from V and 5 from J, leaving 20 bases between them. Germline V gives CDR1 MNHEY, CDR2 SVGAGI.

For this clonotype: Just one base apart from a much larger clone, this may be a read error. This chain links TRBV27 with TRBJ2-1, with 10 bases fitting TRBD2. Germline V gives CDR1 MNHEY, CDR2 SMNVEV (reference sequence). CDR3 length equals 13 residues. CDR3 bases: TGTGCCAGCTCTAGCGGGGGTATGAATGAGCGGTTCTTC. Its protein product is CASSSGGMNERFF.

In regard to this clonotype: The junction differs from germline at one of its ends, possibly a read error. The chain employs TRBV4-2 and TRBJ2-3, with D unclear. The germline CDR1 and CDR2 sequences are LGHNA and YNFKEQ. This CDR3 contains 15 residues. Here the CDR3 DNA reads TGTGCCGGCAGCCAAGATCAGGTGGGGACAGATACGCAGTATTTT. Translated: CAGSQDQVGTDTQYF.

This clonotype was observed many times. V usage is TRBV28 and J usage is TRBJ2-7; TRBD1 agrees at 7 bases. The germline V gene encodes CDR1 MDHEN and CDR2 SYDVKM. J gave up 6 bases and V 5 bases, and 4 bases lay outside the gene matches. The CDR3 has 12 amino acids. CDR3 nucleotides: TGTGCCAGCAGTCGACAGGGACCCGAGCAGTACTTC. This sequence encodes CASSRQGPEQYF.